The present TCR beta chain was sequenced within a study of T cells after yellow fever vaccination. From the 5' RACE reads, TCRdb called clonotypes with MiXCR, one entry per CDR3 protein. Of 500,000 to 650,000 distinct CDR3 sequences listed, 13% are singletons. Findings and caveats of the study: The booster saw the reappearance of most primary-vaccination clones (roughly 96% CD4, less than 90% CD8). Contaminating bulk clonotypes could be abundant in FACS-sorted repertoires. Shared CD4/CD8 clonotypes were a small share, likely from convergent recombination.

Trimming stripped 10 bases from V and 1 base from J, with 15 bases between. Germline lookup yields CDR1 LNHDA and CDR2 SQIVND (reference sequence). The CDR3 loop spans 14 amino acids. On this clonotype: Its antigen is not identified.

The sample in question was PBMCs, obtained on the day of the yellow fever booster vaccination. This sequence originates from a man aged 25-45 years who received the YFV17D yellow fever vaccine. This rearrangement joins TRBV19 to TRBJ2-3; a weak D match, TRBD1 (6 bases). Here the CDR3 DNA reads TGTGCCAAGAAACAAAACAGGGGCACAGATACGCAGTATTTT. Translating gives CAKKQNRGTDTQYF.